The clone carrying this T cell receptor (beta chain) was observed a handful of times. The target antigen is unknown. The data were taken from a study of cytomegalovirus exposure and HLA in healthy donors. Overall study results and limits: It was assumed in the presence/absence analyses that sequencing depth was roughly uniform across donors. Later analysis identified 16,000 or so TCR beta sequences associated with HLA alleles, using a false discovery rate threshold of 0.05.

Primers: 60 Vbeta forward and 13 Jbeta reverse. In the original processing: Approximately 11 million of about 80 million unique TCR beta chains were shared, per a later count. The assay was immunoSEQ multiplex PCR, and TCRdb's table has in-frame clones only and misses some. V, J and clone size are those of that table, while D and trimming were read from the DNA. The sample consists of about 130,000 clones, 74% of them appearing once. Donors showed nominal health when sampled, although they likely had unrecorded immune exposures. V dropped 7 bases and J dropped 5; count of bases not matched to a gene: 9. Per the germline V gene, CDR1 is SEHNR and CDR2 is FQNEAQ (reference sequence). The CDR3 extends over 14 amino acids.

The rearrangement links TRBV7-9 to TRBJ1-2; 8 bases are a match to TRBD1. The sample consisted of PBMCs. This clonotype was obtained from a man aged 18 to 30 in good health and CMV-seropositive. The chain's CDR3 is CASTTNQGAYGYTF. CDR3 nucleotides: TGTGCCAGCACCACTAATCAGGGGGCGTATGGCTACACCTTC. Full variable domain (outside the CDR3, taken from reference TRBV7-9 and TRBJ1-2): DTGVSQNPRHKITKRGQNVTFRCDPISEHNRLYWYRQTLGQGPEFLTYFQNEAQLEKSRLLSDRFSAERPKGSFSTLEIQRTEQGDSAMYLCASTTNQGAYGYTFGSGTRLTVV.